This TCR beta chain was obtained from a study of T cells in Graves' hyperthyroidism and ophthalmopathy. About the study: Specimen type is peripheral blood, collected at initial diagnosis prior to any treatment.

TCR beta CDR3 region amplification was performed from RNA transcripts. TCR CDR3 regions were first amplified by RT-PCR with HTBI primers. Each CDR3 protein gets one entry after TCRdb re-called the multiplex PCR reads with MiXCR. The profile covers under 650,000 distinct CDR3 sequences, with around 16% appearing a single time and approximately 3.9% taken by the ten largest. From germline, CDR1 is DFQATT and CDR2 SNEGSKA (reference sequence). The length of the CDR3 is 13 residues. V lost 3 bases, J lost 6 bases, and 7 bases stayed unmatched. When ophthalmopathy did not progress within 18 months, Graves' hyperthyroidism was considered stable. Hyperthyroidism in the patients, aged 18 to 65, was newly diagnosed and under 2 months in duration. Lactation, pregnancy, other autoimmune disease or uncontrolled infection excluded patients.

The clonotype was recovered from a woman aged 25 to 39 with Graves' hyperthyroidism. The sequencing sample was made of blood. The gene calls are TRBV20-1 and TRBJ2-7, with TRBD1 matching over 8 bases. The CDR3, as DNA: TGCAGTGCTAGGGGACAGGCCCTAGGCGAGCAGTACTTC. Protein sequence: CSARGQALGEQYF.